This paragraph reports one T cell receptor (beta chain). The authors' processing: The assay estimated nucleated cells by amplifying reference gene primers. The method was immunoSEQ multiplex PCR; TCRdb's version includes in-frame clones alone and lacks a portion of them. V and J calls and clone size are copied from that table; D and trimming were computed from the DNA. The table has a few hundred thousand clones, about 85% seen once; the top ten hold 2.9%. This entry is derived from a study of blood T cell repertoires in COVID-19. Background on the study: Some COVID-19 samples were acute and others convalescent; all came from the United States, Italy and Spain. PBMCs, B-cell-depleted T cells, or T cells were the source of the cDNA or gDNA that made up the material.

Sequenced material: peripheral blood. The source of this sequence is a man aged 45 to 65 who had recovered from COVID-19.

This CDR3 is CASSSRQRSSYNEQFF. The CDR3 DNA reads as TGTGCCAGCAGTTCTCGACAGCGTAGCTCCTACAATGAGCAGTTCTTC. This chain links TRBV27 with TRBJ2-1; tentative D call: TRBD1 (5 bases). Germline V gives CDR1 MNHEY, CDR2 SMNVEV (reference sequence). The germline V and J ends were trimmed by 4 bases and 0 bases, with 13 bases remaining between them. The CDR3 is made up of 16 amino acids.